Included here is one T cell receptor (beta chain) sequence, with context. The data belong to a study of blood T cell repertoires in COVID-19. The CDR3 consists of 15 residues. The germline gives CDR1 SEHNR, CDR2 FQNEAQ (reference sequence). The V and J ends lost 5 bases and 6 bases, in that order; junction bases with no gene match: 6. Original methodology: How many nucleated cells were present was estimated from reference gene primer amplification. TCRdb's copy holds only in-frame clones and misses some; the assay was immunoSEQ multiplex PCR. That table is the source of V, J and clone size, and D and trimming were worked out from the DNA. The sample has more than 95,000 clones, 85% to 90% seen once.

The TCR originated in a human donor in a cohort sampled during active COVID-19. The chain recombines TRBV7-9 with TRBJ2-2, with 10 nucleotides matching TRBD1. The source material was peripheral blood. CDR3 in amino acids: CASSADRGHAGELFF. The CDR3, as DNA: TGTGCCAGCAGCGCCGACAGGGGGCACGCCGGGGAGCTGTTTTTT.